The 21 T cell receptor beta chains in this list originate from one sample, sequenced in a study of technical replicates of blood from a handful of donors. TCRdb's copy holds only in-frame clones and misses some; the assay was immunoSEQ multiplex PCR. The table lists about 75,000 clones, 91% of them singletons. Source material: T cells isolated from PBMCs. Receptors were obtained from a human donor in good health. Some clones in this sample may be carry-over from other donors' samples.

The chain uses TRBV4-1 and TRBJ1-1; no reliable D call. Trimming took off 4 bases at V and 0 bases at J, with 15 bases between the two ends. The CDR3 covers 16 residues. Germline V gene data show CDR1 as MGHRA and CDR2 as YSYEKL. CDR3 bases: TGCGCCAGCAGCCCCCACTGGGCCACAGTGAACACTGAAGCTTTCTTT. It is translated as CASSPHWATVNTEAFF.

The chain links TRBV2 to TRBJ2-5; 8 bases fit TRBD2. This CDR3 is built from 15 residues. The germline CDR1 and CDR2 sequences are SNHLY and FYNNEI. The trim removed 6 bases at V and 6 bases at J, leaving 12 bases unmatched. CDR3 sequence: CASRLEWREAKTQYF. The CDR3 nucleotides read TGTGCCAGCAGGTTAGAGTGGCGGGAGGCAAAGACCCAGTACTTC.

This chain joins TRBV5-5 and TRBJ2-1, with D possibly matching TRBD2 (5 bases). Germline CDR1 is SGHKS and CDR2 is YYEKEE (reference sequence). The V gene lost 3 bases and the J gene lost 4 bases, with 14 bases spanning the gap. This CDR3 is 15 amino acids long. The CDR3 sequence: CASSWGPGEYNEQFF. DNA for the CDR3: TGTGCCAGCAGCTGGGGTCCCGGGGAATACAATGAGCAGTTCTTC. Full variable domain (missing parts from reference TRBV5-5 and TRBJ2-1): DAGVTQSPTHLIKTRGQQVTLRCSPISGHKSVSWYQQVLGQGPQFIFQYYEKEERGRGNFPDRFSARQFPNYSSELNVNALLLGDSALYLCASSWGPGEYNEQFFGPGTRLTVL.

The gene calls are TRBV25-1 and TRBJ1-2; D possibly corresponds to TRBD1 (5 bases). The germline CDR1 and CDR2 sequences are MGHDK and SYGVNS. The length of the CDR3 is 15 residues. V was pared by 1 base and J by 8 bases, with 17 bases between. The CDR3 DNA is TGTGCCAGCAGTGAATCTTTCCCCGGGGGGAGAGGCTACACCTTC. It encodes CASSESFPGGRGYTF.

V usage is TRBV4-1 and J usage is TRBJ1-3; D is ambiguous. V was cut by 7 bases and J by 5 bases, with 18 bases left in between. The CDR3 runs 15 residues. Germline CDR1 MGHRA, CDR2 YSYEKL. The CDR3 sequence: CASTNPAVNRNTIYF. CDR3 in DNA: TGCGCCAGCACTAATCCAGCGGTAAACAGAAACACCATATATTTT.

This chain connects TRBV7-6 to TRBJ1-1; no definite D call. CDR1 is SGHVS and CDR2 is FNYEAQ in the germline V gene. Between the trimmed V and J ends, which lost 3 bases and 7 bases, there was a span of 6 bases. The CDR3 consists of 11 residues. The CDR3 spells CASSFGREAFF. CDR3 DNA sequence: TGTGCCAGCAGCTTTGGCCGTGAAGCTTTCTTT. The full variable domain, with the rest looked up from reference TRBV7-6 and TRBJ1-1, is GAGVSQSPRYKVTKRGQDVALRCDPISGHVSLYWYRQALGQGPEFLTYFNYEAQQDKSGLPNDRFSAERPEGSISTLTIQRTEQRDSAMYRCASSFGREAFFGQGTRLTVV.

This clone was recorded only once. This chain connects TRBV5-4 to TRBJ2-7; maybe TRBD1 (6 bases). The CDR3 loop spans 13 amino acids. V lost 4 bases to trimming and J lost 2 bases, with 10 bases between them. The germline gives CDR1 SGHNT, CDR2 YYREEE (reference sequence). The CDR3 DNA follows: TGTGCCAGCAGCGGGACACACACCTACGAGCAGTACTTC. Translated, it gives CASSGTHTYEQYF.

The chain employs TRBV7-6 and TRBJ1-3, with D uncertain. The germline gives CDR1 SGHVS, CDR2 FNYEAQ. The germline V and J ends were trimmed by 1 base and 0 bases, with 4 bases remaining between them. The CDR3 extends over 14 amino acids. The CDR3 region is CASSLESSGNTIYF. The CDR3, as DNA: TGTGCCAGCAGCTTAGAGAGCTCTGGAAACACCATATATTTT.

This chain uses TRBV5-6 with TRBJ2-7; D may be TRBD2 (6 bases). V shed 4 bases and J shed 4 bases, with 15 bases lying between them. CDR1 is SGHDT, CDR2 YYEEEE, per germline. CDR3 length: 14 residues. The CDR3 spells CASSDRDSHYEQYF. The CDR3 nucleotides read TGTGCCAGCAGCGACCGGGACTCCCATTACGAGCAGTACTTC.

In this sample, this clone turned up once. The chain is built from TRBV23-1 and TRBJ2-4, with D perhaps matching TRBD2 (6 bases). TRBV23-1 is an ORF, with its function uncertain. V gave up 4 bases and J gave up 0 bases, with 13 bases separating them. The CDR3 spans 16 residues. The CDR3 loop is CASSPYRRVAKNIQYF. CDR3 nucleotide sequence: TGCGCCAGCAGTCCCTACAGGAGGGTAGCCAAAAACATTCAGTACTTC.

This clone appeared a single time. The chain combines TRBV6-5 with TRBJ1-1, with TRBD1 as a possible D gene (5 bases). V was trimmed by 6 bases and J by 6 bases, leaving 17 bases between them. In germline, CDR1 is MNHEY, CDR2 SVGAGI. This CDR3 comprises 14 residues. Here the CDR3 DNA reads TGTGCCAGCAGCCCCCTACTCCAGGGTTCTGAAGCTTTCTTT. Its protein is CASSPLLQGSEAFF.

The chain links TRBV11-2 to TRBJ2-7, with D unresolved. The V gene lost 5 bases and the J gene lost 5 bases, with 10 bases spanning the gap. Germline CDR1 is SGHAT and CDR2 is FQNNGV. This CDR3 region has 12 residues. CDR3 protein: CASSQKVHEQYF. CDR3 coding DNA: TGTGCCAGCAGCCAGAAAGTCCACGAGCAGTACTTC.

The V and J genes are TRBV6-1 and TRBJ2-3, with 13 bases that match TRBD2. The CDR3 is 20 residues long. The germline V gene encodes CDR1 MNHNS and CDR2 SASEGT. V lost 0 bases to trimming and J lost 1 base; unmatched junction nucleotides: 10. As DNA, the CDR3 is TGTGCCAGCAGTGAAGCGCTCACTAGCGGGAGGGCCAAACGCACAGATACGCAGTATTTT. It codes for CASSEALTSGRAKRTDTQYF.

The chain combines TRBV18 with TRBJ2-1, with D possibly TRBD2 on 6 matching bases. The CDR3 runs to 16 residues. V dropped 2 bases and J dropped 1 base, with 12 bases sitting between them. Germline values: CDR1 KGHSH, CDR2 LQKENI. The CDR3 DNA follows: TGTGCCAGCTCACCAGGGAGGATTGGTTCCTACAATGAGCAGTTCTTC. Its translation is CASSPGRIGSYNEQFF.

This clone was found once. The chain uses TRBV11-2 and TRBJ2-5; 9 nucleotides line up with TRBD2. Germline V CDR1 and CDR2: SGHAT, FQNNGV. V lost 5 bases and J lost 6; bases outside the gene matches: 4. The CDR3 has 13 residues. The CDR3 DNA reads TGTGCCAGCAGCCTCGGGACTAGCCAGACCCAGTACTTC. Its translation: CASSLGTSQTQYF.

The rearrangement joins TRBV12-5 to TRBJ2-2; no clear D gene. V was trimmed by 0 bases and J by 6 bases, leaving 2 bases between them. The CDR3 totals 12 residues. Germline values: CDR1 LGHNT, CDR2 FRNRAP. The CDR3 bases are TGTGCTAGTGGTTTGGTCGCCGGGGAGCTGTTTTTT. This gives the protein CASGLVAGELFF.

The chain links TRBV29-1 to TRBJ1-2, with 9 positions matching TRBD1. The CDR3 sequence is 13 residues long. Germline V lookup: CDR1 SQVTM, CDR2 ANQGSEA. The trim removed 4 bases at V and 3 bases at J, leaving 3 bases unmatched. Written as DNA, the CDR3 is TGCAGCGTTGTAGACAGGGGGGACTATGGCTACACCTTC. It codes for CSVVDRGDYGYTF.

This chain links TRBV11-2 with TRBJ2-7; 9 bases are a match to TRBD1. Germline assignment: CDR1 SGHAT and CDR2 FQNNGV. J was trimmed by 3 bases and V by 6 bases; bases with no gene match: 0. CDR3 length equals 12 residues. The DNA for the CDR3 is TGTGCCAGCAGGACAGGGGGCTACGAGCAGTACTTC. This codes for CASRTGGYEQYF.

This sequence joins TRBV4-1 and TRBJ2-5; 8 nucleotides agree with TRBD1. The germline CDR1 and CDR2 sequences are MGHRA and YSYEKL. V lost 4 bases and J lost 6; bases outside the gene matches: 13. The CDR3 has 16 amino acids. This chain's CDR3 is CASSPGRGQELQTQYF. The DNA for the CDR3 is TGCGCCAGCAGCCCTGGACGGGGACAGGAACTCCAGACCCAGTACTTC.

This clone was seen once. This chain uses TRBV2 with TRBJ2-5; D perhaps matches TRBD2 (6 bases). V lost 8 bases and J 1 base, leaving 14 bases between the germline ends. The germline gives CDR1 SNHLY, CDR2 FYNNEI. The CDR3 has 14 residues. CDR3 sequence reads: CASVAERGQETQYF. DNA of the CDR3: TGTGCCAGCGTAGCGGAAAGGGGCCAAGAGACCCAGTACTTC.

CDR3 coding DNA: TGTGCCAGCCGAAGTGGCGGGACTGAAGCTTTCTTT. Translating gives CASRSGGTEAFF. This sequence joins TRBV2 and TRBJ1-1; D is unresolved. V lost 8 bases and J lost 5, with 12 bases in between. The V gene's germline CDR1 is SNHLY and CDR2 FYNNEI. The CDR3 runs 12 residues. The full variable domain, completed using reference TRBV2 and TRBJ1-1, is EPEVTQTPSHQVTQMGQEVILRCVPISNHLYFYWYRQILGQKVEFLVSFYNNEISEKSEIFDDQFSVERPDGSNFTLKIRSTKLEDSAMYFCASRSGGTEAFFGQGTRLTVV.